The present entry profiles one TCR beta chain with its context. Source study methods: Estimates of nucleated cell counts were drawn from the amplification of reference gene primers. Data came from immunoSEQ multiplex PCR; TCRdb stores just in-frame clones and leaves some out. The DNA was the basis for D and trimming; V, J and clone size are from that table. The sample carries 65,000 to 85,000 clones, around 74% recorded once. These data belong to a study of blood T cell repertoires in COVID-19. Turning to the study itself: Sources were T cells, B-cell-depleted T cells, or PBMCs; the material itself was cDNA or gDNA.

Trimming left V 4 bases short and J 0 bases short, with 10 bases between. From germline, CDR1 is MNHEY and CDR2 SVGAGI. This CDR3 is 14 amino acids long. The V gene is TRBV6-5, the J gene TRBJ2-7; a possible D gene is TRBD2 (5 bases). This TCR was recovered from a woman older than 75 with active or convalescent COVID-19. What was sequenced was peripheral blood. The CDR3 DNA is TGTGCCAGCAGTTTTGTCGGGAACTCCTACGAGCAGTACTTC. Translated: CASSFVGNSYEQYF.